This T cell receptor (beta chain) stems from a study of blood T cell repertoires in COVID-19. Sequencing was performed with immunoSEQ multiplex PCR; in TCRdb, only in-frame clones are kept and a portion is missing. The table lists under 250,000 clones, roughly 83% of them singletons, with around 5.4% in the top ten. The germline V gene encodes CDR1 SGDLS and CDR2 YYNGEE. The CDR3 sequence is 18 residues long. V gave up 1 base and J gave up 4 bases, with 23 bases separating them. This clone was seen a handful of times. This rearrangement joins TRBV9 to TRBJ2-5; D may be TRBD1 (7 bases). Sequencing used peripheral blood. The sequence came from a woman in her forties with COVID-19, enrolled during active disease. CDR3 in amino acids: CASSVSEGAAVGGETQYF. The CDR3 bases are TGTGCCAGCAGCGTATCAGAGGGGGCAGCCGTGGGAGGAGAGACCCAGTACTTC.